This TCR beta chain was profiled in a study of T cell responses to AZD1222 COVID-19 vaccine. The study's findings and limits: White British donors predominated, females outnumbered males, and clonal diversity was possibly underestimated. Close to half of spike-specific TCRs reportedly recognize unmutated variant regions.

Deletions cut 10 bases from V and 6 bases from J, with 18 bases between. CDR1 LGHDT and CDR2 YNNKEL come from the germline V gene (reference sequence). The CDR3 covers 14 residues. Using immunoSEQ multiplex PCR, the repertoire was profiled, and TCRdb retains in-frame clones only, with some absent. The sample yields some 80,000 clones, 86% seen once. This clone appeared a single time. Its antigen is not identified. The sequence came from an adult in good health. The V call is TRBV3-1 (or the pseudogene TRBV3-2), the J call TRBJ2-2, with D possibly being TRBD2 (6 bases). The source material was peripheral blood, sampled on day 0 of AZD1222 vaccination. The CDR3 protein is CATSGLVDSGELFF. In nucleotides, the CDR3 is TGTGCCACCTCGGGACTTGTTGACTCCGGGGAGCTGTTTTTT.